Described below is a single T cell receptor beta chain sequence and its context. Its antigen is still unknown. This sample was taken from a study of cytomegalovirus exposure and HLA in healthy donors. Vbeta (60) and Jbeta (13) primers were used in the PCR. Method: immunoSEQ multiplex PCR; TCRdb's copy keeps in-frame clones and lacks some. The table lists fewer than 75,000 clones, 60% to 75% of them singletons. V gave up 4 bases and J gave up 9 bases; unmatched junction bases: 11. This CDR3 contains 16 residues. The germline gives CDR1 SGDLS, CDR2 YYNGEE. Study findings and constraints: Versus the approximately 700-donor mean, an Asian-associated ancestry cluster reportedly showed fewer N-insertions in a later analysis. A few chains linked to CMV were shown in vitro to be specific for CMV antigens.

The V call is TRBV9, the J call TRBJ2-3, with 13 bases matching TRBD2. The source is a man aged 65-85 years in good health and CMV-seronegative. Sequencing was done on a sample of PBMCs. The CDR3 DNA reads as TGTGCCAGCAGCCCGACCGGAGGACTAGCGGGAGAGACGCAGTATTTT. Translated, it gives CASSPTGGLAGETQYF.